The 3 T cell receptor beta chains presented below share a single source sample, sequenced in a study of cytomegalovirus exposure and HLA in healthy donors (dated by TCRdb to 2017 to 2019). The library was generated by the immunoSEQ multiplex PCR assay. TCRdb retrieved this table from immuneACCESS and kept in-frame rearrangements only. Not all clones are present; in checked studies, unresolved V genes account for under half, and no reason is known for the remainder. The table for this sample lists more than 85,000 clones; around 86% of them were counted only once. The ten largest clones take up 3% to 4% of the sample. The sequencing sample was made of PBMCs. All receptors come from a woman between 18 and 29 years old in good health and CMV-seropositive.

This rearrangement joins TRBV5-1 to TRBJ1-6; 8 bases are shared with TRBD1. Germline CDR1 reads SGHRS; CDR2 reads YFSETQ. After removal of 5 bases from V and 9 bases from J, the junction contained 10 bases not matched to a gene. The CDR3 is made up of 15 amino acids. DNA for the CDR3: TGCGCCAGCAGTTACGACAGGGGACAACCTTCACCCCTCCACTTT. Translation: CASSYDRGQPSPLHF.

This sequence joins TRBV4-1 and TRBJ1-4; D gene unclear. V was clipped by 1 base and J by 8 bases, with 11 bases between them. The CDR3 spans 14 residues. CDR1 is MGHRA and CDR2 is YSYEKL in the germline V gene. The CDR3 protein is CASSQGPTGEKLFF. CDR3 sequence (DNA): TGCGCCAGCAGCCAAGGACCAACGGGGGAAAAACTGTTTTTT.

This chain joins TRBV19 and TRBJ1-2; D remains unclear. The CDR3 spans 12 residues. V lost 6 bases and J lost 5, with 10 bases in between. Germline V gene data show CDR1 as LNHDA and CDR2 as SQIVND (reference sequence). The CDR3: CASSGSGYGYTF. The CDR3 DNA is TGTGCCAGTAGCGGCAGCGGATATGGCTACACCTTC.